The present TCR beta chain was sequenced within a study of monozygotic twins with inflammatory bowel disease. General observations from the study: No discrimination was achieved between different T cell subtypes. Patients got different immunosuppressive treatments, which may have made their repertoires more variable.

Every TCR library drew on around 3,400 ng of total RNA. After re-calling the 5' RACE reads, TCRdb lists one entry per CDR3 protein, DNA absent. Recorded for this sample: 310,000 or so distinct CDR3 sequences. With regard to this clonotype: Its specificity is unknown.

The sequenced material came from blood. The sequence derives from a human donor with ulcerative colitis or Crohn's disease, or a healthy co-twin of an affected twin (not recorded which).

CDR3 in amino acids: CDSSVVDTEAFF. This chain links TRBV9 with TRBJ1-1. CDR1 is SGDLS and CDR2 is YYNGEE in the germline V gene. There are 12 residues in the CDR3.